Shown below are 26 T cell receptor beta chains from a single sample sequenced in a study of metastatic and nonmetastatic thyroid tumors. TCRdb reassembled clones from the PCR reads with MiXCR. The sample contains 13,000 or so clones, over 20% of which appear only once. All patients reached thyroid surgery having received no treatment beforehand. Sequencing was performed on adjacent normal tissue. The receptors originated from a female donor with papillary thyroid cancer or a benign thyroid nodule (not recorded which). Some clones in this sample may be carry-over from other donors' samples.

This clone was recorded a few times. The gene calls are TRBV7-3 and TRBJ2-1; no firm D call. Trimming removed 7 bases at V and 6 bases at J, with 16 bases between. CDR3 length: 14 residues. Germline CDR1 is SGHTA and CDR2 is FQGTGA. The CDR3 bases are TGTGCCAGCATCCCCCTGCTGCGTCGCAATGAGCAGTTCTTC. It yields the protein CASIPLLRRNEQFF.

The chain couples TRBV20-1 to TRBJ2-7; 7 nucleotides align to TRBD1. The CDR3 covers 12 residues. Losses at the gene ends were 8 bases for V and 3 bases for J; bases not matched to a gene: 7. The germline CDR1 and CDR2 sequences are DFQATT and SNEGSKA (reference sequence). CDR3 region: CSPTGQDYEQYF. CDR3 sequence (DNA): TGCAGTCCGACCGGACAGGACTACGAGCAGTACTTC.

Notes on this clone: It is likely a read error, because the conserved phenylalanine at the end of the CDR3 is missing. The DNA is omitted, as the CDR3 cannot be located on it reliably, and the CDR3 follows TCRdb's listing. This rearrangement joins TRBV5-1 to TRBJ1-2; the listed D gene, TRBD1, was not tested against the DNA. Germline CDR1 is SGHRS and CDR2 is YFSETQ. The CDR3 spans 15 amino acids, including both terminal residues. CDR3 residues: CASSQTATGDYGCTS.

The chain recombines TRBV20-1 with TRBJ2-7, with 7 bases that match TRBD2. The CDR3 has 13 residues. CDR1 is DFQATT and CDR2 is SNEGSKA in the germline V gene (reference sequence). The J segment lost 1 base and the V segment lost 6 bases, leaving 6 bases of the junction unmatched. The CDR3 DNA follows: TGCAGTGCCCCCCTAGCGGCTTCCTACGAGCAGTACTTC. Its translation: CSAPLAASYEQYF.

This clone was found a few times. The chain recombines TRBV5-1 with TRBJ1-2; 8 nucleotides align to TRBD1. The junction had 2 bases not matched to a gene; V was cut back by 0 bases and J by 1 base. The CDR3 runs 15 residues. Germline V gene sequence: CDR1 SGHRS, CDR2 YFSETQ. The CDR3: CASSLGDRINYGYTF. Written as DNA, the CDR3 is TGCGCCAGCAGCTTGGGGGACAGGATTAACTATGGCTACACCTTC.

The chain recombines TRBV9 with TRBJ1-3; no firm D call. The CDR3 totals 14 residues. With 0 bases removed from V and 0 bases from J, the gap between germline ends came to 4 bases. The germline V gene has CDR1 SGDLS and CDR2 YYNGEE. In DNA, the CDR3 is TGTGCCAGCAGCGTAGACCTCTCTGGAAACACCATATATTTT. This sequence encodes CASSVDLSGNTIYF. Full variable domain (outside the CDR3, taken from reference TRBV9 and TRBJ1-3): DSGVTQTPKHLITATGQRVTLRCSPRSGDLSVYWYQQSLDQGLQFLIQYYNGEERAKGNILERFSAQQFPDLHSELNLSSLELGDSALYFCASSVDLSGNTIYFGEGSWLTVV.

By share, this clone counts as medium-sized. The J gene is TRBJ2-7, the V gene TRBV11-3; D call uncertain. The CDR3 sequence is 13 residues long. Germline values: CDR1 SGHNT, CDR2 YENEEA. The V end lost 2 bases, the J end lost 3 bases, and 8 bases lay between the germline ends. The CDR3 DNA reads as TGTGCCAGCAGCTTACGATCCATCTACGAGCAGTACTTC. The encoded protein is CASSLRSIYEQYF.

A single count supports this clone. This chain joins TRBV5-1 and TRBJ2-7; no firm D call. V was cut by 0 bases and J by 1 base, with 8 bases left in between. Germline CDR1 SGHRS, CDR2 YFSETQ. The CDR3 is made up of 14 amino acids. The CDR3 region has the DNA TGCGCCAGCAGCTTGGAGGCCAGTTCCTACGAGCAGTACTTC. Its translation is CASSLEASSYEQYF.

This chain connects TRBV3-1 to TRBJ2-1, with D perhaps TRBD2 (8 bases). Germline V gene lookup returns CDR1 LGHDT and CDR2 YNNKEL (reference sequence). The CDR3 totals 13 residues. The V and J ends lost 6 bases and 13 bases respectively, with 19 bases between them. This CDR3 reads CASRKRDSGGQFF. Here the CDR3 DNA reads TGTGCCAGCAGAAAGCGGGACAGCGGGGGCCAGTTCTTC.

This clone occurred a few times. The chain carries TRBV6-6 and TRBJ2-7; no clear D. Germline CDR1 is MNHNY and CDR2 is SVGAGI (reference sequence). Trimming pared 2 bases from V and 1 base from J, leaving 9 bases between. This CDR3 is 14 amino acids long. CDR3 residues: CASSYHQASYEQYF. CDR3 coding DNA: TGTGCCAGCAGTTACCACCAGGCTTCCTACGAGCAGTACTTC.

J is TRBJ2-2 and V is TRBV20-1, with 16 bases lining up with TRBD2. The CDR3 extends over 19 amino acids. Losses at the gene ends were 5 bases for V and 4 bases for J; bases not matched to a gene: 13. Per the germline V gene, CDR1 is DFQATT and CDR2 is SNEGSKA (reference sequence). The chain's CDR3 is CSAPRQGLAGGPGTGELFF. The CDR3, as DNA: TGCAGTGCTCCAAGACAGGGACTAGCGGGAGGGCCAGGCACCGGGGAGCTGTTTTTT.

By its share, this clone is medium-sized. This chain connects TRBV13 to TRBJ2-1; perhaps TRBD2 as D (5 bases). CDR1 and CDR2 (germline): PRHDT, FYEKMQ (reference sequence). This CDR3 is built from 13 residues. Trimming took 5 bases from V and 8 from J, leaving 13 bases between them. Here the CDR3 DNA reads TGTGCCAGCAGCCCCGAGGGTCTTGATGAGCAGTTCTTC. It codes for CASSPEGLDEQFF.

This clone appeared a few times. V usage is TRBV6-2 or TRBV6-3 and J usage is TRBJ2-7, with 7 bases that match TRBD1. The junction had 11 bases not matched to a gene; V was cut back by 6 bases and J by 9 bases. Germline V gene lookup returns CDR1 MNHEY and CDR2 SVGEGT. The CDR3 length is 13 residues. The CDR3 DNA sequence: TGTGCCAGCAGCTCCGGGACAGAGGTTGGGCAGTACTTC. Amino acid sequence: CASSSGTEVGQYF.

The CDR3 spells CSARGAGLAGNTGELFF. The CDR3 coding sequence is TGCAGTGCTAGAGGGGCGGGACTAGCAGGGAACACCGGGGAGCTGTTTTTT. The V call is TRBV20-1, the J call TRBJ2-2; TRBD2 matches at 9 bases. The CDR3 has 17 residues. Germline values: CDR1 DFQATT, CDR2 SNEGSKA (reference sequence). With 1 base clipped from V and 1 base from J, the junction kept 7 bases outside the gene matches.

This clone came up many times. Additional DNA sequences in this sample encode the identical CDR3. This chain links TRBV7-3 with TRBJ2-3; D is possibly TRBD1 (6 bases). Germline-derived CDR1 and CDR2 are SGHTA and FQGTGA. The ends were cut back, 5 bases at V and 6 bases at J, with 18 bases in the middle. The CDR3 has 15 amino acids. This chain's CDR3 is CASSPDRRPGDTQYF. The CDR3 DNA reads TGTGCCAGCAGCCCCGACAGGCGTCCGGGGGATACGCAGTATTTT.

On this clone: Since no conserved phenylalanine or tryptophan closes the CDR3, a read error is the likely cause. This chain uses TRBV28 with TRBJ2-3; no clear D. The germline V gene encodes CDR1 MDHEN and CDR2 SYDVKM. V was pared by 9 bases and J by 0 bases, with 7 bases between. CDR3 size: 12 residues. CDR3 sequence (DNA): TGTGCCAGGGGGTCTAGCACAGATACGCAGTATCTT. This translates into CARGSSTDTQYL.

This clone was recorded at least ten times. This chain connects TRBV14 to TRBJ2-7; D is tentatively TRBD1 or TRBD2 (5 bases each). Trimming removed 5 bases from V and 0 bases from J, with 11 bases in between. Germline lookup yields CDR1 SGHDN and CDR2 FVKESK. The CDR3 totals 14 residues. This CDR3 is CASSWGPSSYEQYF. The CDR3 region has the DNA TGTGCCAGCAGCTGGGGACCAAGCTCCTACGAGCAGTACTTC.

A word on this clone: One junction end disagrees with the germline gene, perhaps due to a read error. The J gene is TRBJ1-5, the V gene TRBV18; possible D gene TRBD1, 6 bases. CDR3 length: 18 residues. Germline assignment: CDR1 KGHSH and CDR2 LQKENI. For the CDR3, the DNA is TGTGCCAGCTCCGGGGGGCTTGAATGCGGCCATAGCGATCAGCCCCAGCATTTT. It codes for CASSGGLECGHSDQPQHF.

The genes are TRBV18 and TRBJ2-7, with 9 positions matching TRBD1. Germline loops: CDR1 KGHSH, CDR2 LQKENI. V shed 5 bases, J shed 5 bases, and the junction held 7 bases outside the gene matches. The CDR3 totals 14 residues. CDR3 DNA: TGTGCCAGCTCAGGGACAGGGCCGGGGGACGAGCAGTACTTC. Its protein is CASSGTGPGDEQYF. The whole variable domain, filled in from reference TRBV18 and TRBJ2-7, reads NAGVMQNPRHLVRRRGQEARLRCSPMKGHSHVYWYRQLPEEGLKFMVYLQKENIIDESGMPKERFSAEFPKEGPSILRIQQVVRGDSAAYFCASSGTGPGDEQYFGPGTRLTVT.

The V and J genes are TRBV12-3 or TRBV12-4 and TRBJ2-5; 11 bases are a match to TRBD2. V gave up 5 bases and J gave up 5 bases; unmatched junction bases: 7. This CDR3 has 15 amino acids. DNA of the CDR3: TGTGCCAGCAGTAACTCTTTAGCGGGAGGGGAGACCCAGTACTTC. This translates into CASSNSLAGGETQYF.

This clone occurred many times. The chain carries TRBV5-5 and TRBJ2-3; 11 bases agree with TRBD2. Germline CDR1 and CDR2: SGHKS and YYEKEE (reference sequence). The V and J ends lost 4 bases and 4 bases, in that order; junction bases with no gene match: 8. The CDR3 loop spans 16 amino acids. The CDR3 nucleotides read TGTGCCAGCAGCAACTTACTAGCGGGAGATCCAGATACGCAGTATTTT. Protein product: CASSNLLAGDPDTQYF.

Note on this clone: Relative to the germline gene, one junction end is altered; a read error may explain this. The CDR3 DNA is TGCAGTGCTGGGGGGACATCCTATGTCTACACCTTC. Protein: CSAGGTSYVYTF. The genes are TRBV20-1 and TRBJ1-2; a weak D match, TRBD1 (6 bases). This CDR3 is 12 amino acids long. Germline V CDR1 and CDR2: DFQATT, SNEGSKA (reference sequence).

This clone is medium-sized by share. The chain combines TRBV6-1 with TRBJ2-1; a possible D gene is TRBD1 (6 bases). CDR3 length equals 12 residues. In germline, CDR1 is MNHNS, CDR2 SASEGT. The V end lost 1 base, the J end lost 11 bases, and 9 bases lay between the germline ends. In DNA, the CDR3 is TGTGCCAGCAGTGAAGTGGGGACAAAGCAGTTCTTC. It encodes CASSEVGTKQFF.

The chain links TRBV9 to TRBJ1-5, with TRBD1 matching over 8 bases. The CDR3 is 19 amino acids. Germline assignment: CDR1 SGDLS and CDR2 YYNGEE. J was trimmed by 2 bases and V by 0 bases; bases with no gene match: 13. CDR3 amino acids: CASSVVFKDRACGNQPQHF. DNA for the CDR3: TGTGCCAGCAGCGTAGTTTTCAAGGACAGGGCGTGTGGCAATCAGCCCCAGCATTTT.

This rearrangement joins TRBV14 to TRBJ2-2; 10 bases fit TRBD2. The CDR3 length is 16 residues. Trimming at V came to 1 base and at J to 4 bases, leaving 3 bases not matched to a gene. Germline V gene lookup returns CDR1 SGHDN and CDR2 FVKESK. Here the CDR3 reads CASSQVGTSATGELFF. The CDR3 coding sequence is TGTGCCAGCAGCCAAGTTGGGACTAGCGCCACCGGGGAGCTGTTTTTT.

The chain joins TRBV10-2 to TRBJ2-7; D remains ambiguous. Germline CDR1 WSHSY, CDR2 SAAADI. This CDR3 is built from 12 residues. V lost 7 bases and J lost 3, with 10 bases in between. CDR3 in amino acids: CASTFRVYEQYF. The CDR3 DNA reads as TGCGCCAGCACGTTCCGGGTCTACGAGCAGTACTTC.